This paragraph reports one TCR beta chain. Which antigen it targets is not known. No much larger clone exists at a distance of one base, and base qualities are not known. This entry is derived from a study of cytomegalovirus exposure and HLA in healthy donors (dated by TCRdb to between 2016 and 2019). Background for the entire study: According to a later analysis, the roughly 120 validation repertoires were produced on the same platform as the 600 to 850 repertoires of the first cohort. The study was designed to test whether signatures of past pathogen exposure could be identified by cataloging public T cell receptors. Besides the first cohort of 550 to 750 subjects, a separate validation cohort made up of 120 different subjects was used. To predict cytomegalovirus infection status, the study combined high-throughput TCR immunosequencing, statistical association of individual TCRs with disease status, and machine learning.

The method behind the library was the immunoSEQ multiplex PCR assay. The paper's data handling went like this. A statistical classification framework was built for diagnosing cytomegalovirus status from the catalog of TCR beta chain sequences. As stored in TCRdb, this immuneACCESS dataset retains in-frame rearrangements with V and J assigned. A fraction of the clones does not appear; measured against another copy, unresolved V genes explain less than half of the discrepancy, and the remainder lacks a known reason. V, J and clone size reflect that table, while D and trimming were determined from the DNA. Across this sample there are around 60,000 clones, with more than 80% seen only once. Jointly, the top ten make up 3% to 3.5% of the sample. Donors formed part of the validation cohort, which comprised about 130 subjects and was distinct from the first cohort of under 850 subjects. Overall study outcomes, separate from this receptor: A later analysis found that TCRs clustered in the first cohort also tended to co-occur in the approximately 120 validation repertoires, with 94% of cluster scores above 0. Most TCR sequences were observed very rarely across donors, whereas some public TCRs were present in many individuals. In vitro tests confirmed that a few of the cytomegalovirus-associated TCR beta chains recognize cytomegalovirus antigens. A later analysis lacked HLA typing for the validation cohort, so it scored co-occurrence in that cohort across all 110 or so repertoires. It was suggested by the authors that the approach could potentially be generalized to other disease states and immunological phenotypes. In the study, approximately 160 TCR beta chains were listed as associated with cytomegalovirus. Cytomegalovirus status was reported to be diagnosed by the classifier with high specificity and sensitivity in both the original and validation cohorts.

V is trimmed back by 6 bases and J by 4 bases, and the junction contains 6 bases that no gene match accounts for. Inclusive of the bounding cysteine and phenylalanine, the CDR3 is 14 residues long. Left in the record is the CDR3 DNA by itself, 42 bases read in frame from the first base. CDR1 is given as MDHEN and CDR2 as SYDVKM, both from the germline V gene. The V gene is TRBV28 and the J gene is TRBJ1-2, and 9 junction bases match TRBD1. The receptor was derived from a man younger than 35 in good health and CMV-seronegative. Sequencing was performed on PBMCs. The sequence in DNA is TGTGCCAGCAGCCCCGAGGACAGGGGCTATGGCTACACCTTC. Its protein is CASSPEDRGYGYTF.